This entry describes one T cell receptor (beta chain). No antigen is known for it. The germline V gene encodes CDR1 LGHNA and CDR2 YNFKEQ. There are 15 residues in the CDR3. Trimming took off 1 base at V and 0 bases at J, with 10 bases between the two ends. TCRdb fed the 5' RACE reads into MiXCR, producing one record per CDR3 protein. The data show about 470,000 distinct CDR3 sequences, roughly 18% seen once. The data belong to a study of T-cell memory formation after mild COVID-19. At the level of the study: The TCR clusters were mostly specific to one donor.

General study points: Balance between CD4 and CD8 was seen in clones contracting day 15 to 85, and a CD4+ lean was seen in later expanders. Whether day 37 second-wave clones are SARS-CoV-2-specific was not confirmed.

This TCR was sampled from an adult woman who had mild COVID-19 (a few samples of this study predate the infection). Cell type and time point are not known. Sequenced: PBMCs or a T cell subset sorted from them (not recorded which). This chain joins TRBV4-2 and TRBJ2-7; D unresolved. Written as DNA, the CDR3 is TGTGCCAGCAGCCAAGGAAAGCATCTCTCCTACGAGCAGTACTTC. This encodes CASSQGKHLSYEQYF.